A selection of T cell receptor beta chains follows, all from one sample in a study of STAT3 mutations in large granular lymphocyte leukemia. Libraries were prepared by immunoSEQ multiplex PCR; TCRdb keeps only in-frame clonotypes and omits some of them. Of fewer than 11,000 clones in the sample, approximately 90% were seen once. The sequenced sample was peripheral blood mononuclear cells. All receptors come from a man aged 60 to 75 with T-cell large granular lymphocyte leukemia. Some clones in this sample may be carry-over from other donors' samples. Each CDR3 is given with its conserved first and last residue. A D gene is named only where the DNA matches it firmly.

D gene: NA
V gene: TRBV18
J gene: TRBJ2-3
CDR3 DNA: TGTGCCAGCTCACCACCCGCCCAAACGCAGTATTTT
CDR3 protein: CASSPPAQTQYF

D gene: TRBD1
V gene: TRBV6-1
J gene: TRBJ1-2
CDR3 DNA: TGTGCCAGCAGTGAGAGGACAGGGGGCGGGTTTAACTATGGCTACACCTTC
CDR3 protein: CASSERTGGGFNYGYTF

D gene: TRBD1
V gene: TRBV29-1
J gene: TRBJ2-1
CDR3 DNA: TGCAGCGTTGCTGGGGGACAGGGGGCGAGGAATGAGCAGTTCTTC
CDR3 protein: CSVAGGQGARNEQFF

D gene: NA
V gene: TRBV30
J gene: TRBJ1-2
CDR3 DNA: TGTGCCCGGGACCAAAGGGCCTATGGCTACACCTTC
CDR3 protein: CARDQRAYGYTF

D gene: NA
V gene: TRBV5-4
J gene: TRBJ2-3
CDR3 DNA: TGTGCCAGCAGCTTGCTGATAGACCCGAATACGCAGTATTTT
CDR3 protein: CASSLLIDPNTQYF

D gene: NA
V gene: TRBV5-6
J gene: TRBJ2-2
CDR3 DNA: TGTGCCAGCAGCTTGGATAGGGGAAGAACCGGGGAGCTGTTTTTT
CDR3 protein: CASSLDRGRTGELFF

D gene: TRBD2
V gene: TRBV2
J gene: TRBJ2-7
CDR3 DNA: TGTGCCAGCGGCCGGCTAGCGGGAGGGTTCGAGCAGTACTTC
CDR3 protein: CASGRLAGGFEQYF

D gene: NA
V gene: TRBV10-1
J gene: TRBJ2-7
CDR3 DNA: TGCGCCAGCAGTGAGTGGGGACGCAACGAGCAGTACTTC
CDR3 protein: CASSEWGRNEQYF

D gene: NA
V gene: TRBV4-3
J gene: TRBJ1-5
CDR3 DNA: TGCGCCAGCAGCCAAGATCGGAAACAGCCCCAGCATTTT
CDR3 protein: CASSQDRKQPQHF

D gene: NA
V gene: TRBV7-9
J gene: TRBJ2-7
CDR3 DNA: TGTGCCAGCAGCTTAAGAGGGGACTCCTACGAGCAGTACTTC
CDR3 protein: CASSLRGDSYEQYF